The 17 T cell receptor beta chains below all came from one sample that was sequenced in a study of T cell repertoires in cytomegalovirus infection (dated by TCRdb to the late 2010s). Instrument on record: Illumina HiSeq 1500. TCRdb handled the public reads itself, with Q25 trimming in fastp and clone calling in MiXCR, and kept productive beta chains. Entries that share a CDR3 protein sequence are merged under the most common genes and DNA. The table for this sample lists approximately 500,000 distinct CDR3 sequences; 11% of them were counted only once. The ten largest clones capture about 9.4% of the sample. Input material: PBMCs. These receptors all stem from a human donor in good health (CMV status not recorded). Some clones in this sample may be carry-over from other donors' samples.

This clonotype showed up just a few times. V is TRBV5-4 and J is TRBJ2-1; a weak D match, TRBD1 (6 bases). The CDR3 has 16 amino acids. V lost 4 bases to trimming and J lost 0 bases, with 14 bases between them. Looked up from germline, CDR1 is SGHNT and CDR2 is YYREEE (reference sequence). This CDR3 reads CASSRTGNPSYNEQFF. The CDR3 coding sequence is TGTGCCAGCAGCCGTACAGGGAACCCCTCCTACAATGAGCAGTTCTTC.

This clonotype was seen at least ten times. The chain joins TRBV7-9 to TRBJ1-2; 9 bases map to TRBD1. CDR1 is SEHNR, CDR2 FQNEAQ, per germline (reference sequence). The length of the CDR3 is 14 residues. J lost 6 bases, V lost 6 bases, and 8 bases had no gene match. This CDR3 reads CASSLWDREHGYTF. The DNA of the CDR3 is TGTGCCAGCAGTTTATGGGACAGGGAACATGGCTACACCTTC.

Many counts were recorded for this clonotype. V gene TRBV6-1 combines with J gene TRBJ1-1, with D perhaps matching TRBD1 (6 bases). Per the germline V gene, CDR1 is MNHNS and CDR2 is SASEGT. The CDR3 has 16 amino acids. Trimming pared 6 bases from V and 0 bases from J, leaving 17 bases between. In nucleotides, the CDR3 is TGTGCCAGCAGCCCTTCACAGGGCCTCATGAACACTGAAGCTTTCTTT. It encodes CASSPSQGLMNTEAFF.

This clonotype occurred a few times. This sequence joins TRBV29-1 and TRBJ1-5, with 7 bases fitting TRBD1. This CDR3 region has 11 residues. Looked up from germline, CDR1 is SQVTM and CDR2 is ANQGSEA. V gave up 4 bases and J gave up 6 bases; unmatched junction bases: 0. CDR3: CSVGQGQPQHF. CDR3 nucleotides: TGCAGCGTTGGACAGGGTCAGCCCCAGCATTTT.

This clonotype turned up a few times. The rearrangement links TRBV14 to TRBJ1-1; tentative D call: TRBD1 (6 bases). This CDR3 is 15 amino acids long. The V and J ends lost 4 bases and 1 base respectively, with 13 bases between them. The germline gives CDR1 SGHDN, CDR2 FVKESK. CDR3 sequence: CASSLGGQANTEAFF. The CDR3 DNA reads TGTGCCAGCAGCCTGGGGGGGCAGGCGAACACTGAAGCTTTCTTT.

This clonotype was found many times. The chain joins TRBV12-5 to TRBJ1-1; TRBD1 is a possible D gene (5 bases). CDR3 size: 13 residues. V lost 7 bases to trimming and J lost 5 bases, with 14 bases between them. CDR1 LGHNT and CDR2 FRNRAP come from the germline V gene. The CDR3 loop reads CASDPGWGTEAFF. For the CDR3, the DNA is TGTGCTAGTGATCCCGGCTGGGGGACTGAAGCTTTCTTT. The entire variable domain, with the rest obtained from reference TRBV12-5 and TRBJ1-1, is as follows: DARVTQTPRHKVTEMGQEVTMRCQPILGHNTVFWYRQTMMQGLELLAYFRNRAPLDDSGMPKDRFSAEMPDATLATLKIQPSEPRDSAVYFCASDPGWGTEAFFGQGTRLTVV.

This clonotype was recorded at least ten times. J is TRBJ2-1 and V is TRBV7-3; TRBD2 matches at 9 bases. In germline, CDR1 is SGHTA, CDR2 FQGTGA. CDR3 length equals 15 residues. After removal of 5 bases from V and 8 bases from J, the junction contained 10 bases not matched to a gene. CDR3 nucleotide sequence: TGTGCCAGCAGCGCCGGGGCGGGAGGGGCCGATGAGCAGTTCTTC. Residues: CASSAGAGGADEQFF.

There are many counts of this clonotype. This chain links TRBV7-6 with TRBJ2-7; no reliable D call. Germline CDR1 and CDR2: SGHVS and FNYEAQ. V was cut by 1 base and J by 6 bases, with 7 bases left in between. This CDR3 contains 12 residues. The CDR3 region has the DNA TGTGCCAGCAGCTTAGACGGATTCGAGCAGTACTTC. It yields the protein CASSLDGFEQYF.

The chain has TRBV19 and TRBJ2-5; TRBD1 matches at 12 bases. V was clipped by 7 bases and J by 2 bases; unmatched bases: 8. The CDR3 is 16 amino acids. Germline V gives CDR1 LNHDA, CDR2 SQIVND (reference sequence). The CDR3 protein is CASKTGTGGVQETQYF. DNA for the CDR3: TGTGCCAGTAAAACTGGGACAGGGGGCGTTCAAGAGACCCAGTACTTC.

With regard to this clonotype: A much larger clonotype is one base distant, so this may be a read error. This chain joins TRBV6-8 and TRBJ1-1, with TRBD1 matching over 9 bases. This CDR3 is built from 16 residues. Germline V gene sequence: CDR1 MNHGY, CDR2 SAAAGT. The V segment lost 10 bases and the J segment 0 bases; nucleotides outside the gene matches: 12. Here the CDR3 DNA reads TGTGCCACCCCGGGACAGGGTGCCATTATGAACACTGAAGCTTTCTTT. This sequence encodes CATPGQGAIMNTEAFF.

The chain joins TRBV27 to TRBJ2-5; perhaps TRBD2 as D (6 bases). This CDR3 is built from 14 residues. Trimming removed 6 bases at V and 3 bases at J, with 14 bases between. The germline V gene has CDR1 MNHEY and CDR2 SMNVEV (reference sequence). DNA of the CDR3: TGTGCCAGCAGCTCCGGAGGGGATGAAGAGACCCAGTACTTC. Protein sequence: CASSSGGDEETQYF.

This clonotype has at least ten counts. The J gene is TRBJ1-5, the V gene TRBV28, with a weak D call TRBD1 (6 bases). This CDR3 is built from 16 residues. Looked up from germline, CDR1 is MDHEN and CDR2 is SYDVKM. The V end lost 1 base, the J end lost 6 bases, and 16 bases lay between the germline ends. CDR3 loop: CASSLFPGGLLQPQHF. CDR3 bases: TGTGCCAGCAGTTTATTTCCGGGGGGCTTGCTTCAGCCCCAGCATTTT.

This clonotype came up many times. The V gene is TRBV24-1, the J gene TRBJ1-1; D is possibly TRBD1 (6 bases). Trimming took off 12 bases at V and 2 bases at J, with 18 bases between the two ends. The germline V gene encodes CDR1 KGHDR and CDR2 SFDVKD. The CDR3 consists of 14 residues. CDR3 region: CAAMTSGANTEAFF. CDR3 DNA: TGTGCCGCTATGACCTCGGGGGCTAACACTGAAGCTTTCTTT.

The chain is built from TRBV20-1 and TRBJ2-7; 9 bases map to TRBD2. The germline V gene encodes CDR1 DFQATT and CDR2 SNEGSKA (reference sequence). There are 14 residues in the CDR3. J gave up 2 bases and V 3 bases, and 5 bases lay outside the gene matches. Here the CDR3 DNA reads TGCAGTGCTAGTGGTCTAGCGGGGACCTACGAGCAGTACTTC. Encoded protein: CSASGLAGTYEQYF.

This clonotype occurred a few times. The gene calls are TRBV9 and TRBJ2-5; 7 positions agree with TRBD1. The V and J ends lost 0 bases and 1 base, in that order; junction bases with no gene match: 12. CDR1 is SGDLS and CDR2 is YYNGEE in the germline V gene. This CDR3 contains 18 residues. The DNA of the CDR3 is TGTGCCAGCAGCGTAGAGGGGGCTCTAGTAATCGGCCAAGAGACCCAGTACTTC. It is translated as CASSVEGALVIGQETQYF.

This clonotype occurred many times. The chain uses TRBV12-3 or TRBV12-4 and TRBJ1-2; unclear D gene. This CDR3 contains 16 residues. V lost 5 bases and J lost 4, with 20 bases in between. The CDR3 DNA reads as TGTGCCAGCAGTCTTAGGGTCCTCCTGGGTCTCTATGGCTACACCTTC. Translated: CASSLRVLLGLYGYTF.

The chain employs TRBV19 and TRBJ1-2; D is possibly TRBD1 (5 bases). CDR1 is LNHDA, CDR2 SQIVND, per germline (reference sequence). This CDR3 is 14 amino acids long. V was shortened by 6 bases and J by 4 bases, with 15 bases between the two germline ends. CDR3 amino acids: CASSPGGGLYGYTF. The CDR3 DNA is TGTGCCAGTAGCCCCGGGGGGGGACTCTATGGCTACACCTTC.